This T cell receptor (beta chain) was found in a study of blood T cell repertoires in COVID-19. Study summary: Italy, Spain and the United States were the sources of the convalescent and acute COVID-19 samples.

The germline gives CDR1 MNHEY, CDR2 SVGEGT. There are 14 residues in the CDR3. Trimming pared 4 bases from V and 3 bases from J, leaving 10 bases between. Using immunoSEQ multiplex PCR, the repertoire was profiled, and TCRdb retains in-frame clones only, with some absent. In the table there are approximately 70,000 clones, roughly 73% of which are singletons. The sequenced sample consisted of peripheral blood. The receptor was derived from a woman aged 55-69 years with acute or convalescent COVID-19. J is TRBJ2-1 and V is TRBV6-2 or TRBV6-3; TRBD1 might be the D (6 bases). CDR3 residues: CASSLVGGYNEQFF. CDR3 bases: TGTGCCAGCAGTTTGGTAGGGGGCTACAATGAGCAGTTCTTC.